A single sample gave rise to the 9 T cell receptor beta chains below, sequenced in a study of blood T cell repertoires in COVID-19. Only in-frame clones appear in the TCRdb table, and some are missing; sequencing was by immunoSEQ multiplex PCR. The data contain some 250,000 clones, nearly 90% of them singletons. Source material: peripheral blood. All receptors derive from a woman under 40 with acute or convalescent COVID-19.

This chain's CDR3 is CAWTSQETQYF. The CDR3 bases are TGTGCCTGGACTAGTCAAGAGACCCAGTACTTC. This chain joins TRBV30 and TRBJ2-5, with no clear D. Trimming stripped 4 bases from V and 2 bases from J, with 5 bases between. Germline CDR1 GTSNPN, CDR2 SVGIG (reference sequence). The CDR3 extends over 11 amino acids.

The J gene is TRBJ1-5, the V gene TRBV11-2; 9 bases map to TRBD1. Germline V gene sequence: CDR1 SGHAT, CDR2 FQNNGV. This CDR3 has 15 residues. J lost 4 bases, V lost 4 bases, and 5 bases had no gene match. CDR3 protein: CASSYGGQGNQPQHF. Here the CDR3 DNA reads TGTGCCAGCAGCTACGGGGGACAGGGAAATCAGCCCCAGCATTTT.

The rearrangement joins TRBV9 to TRBJ2-1, with D perhaps matching TRBD2 (5 bases). Germline V lookup: CDR1 SGDLS, CDR2 YYNGEE. V lost 4 bases, J lost 5 bases, and 19 bases lay in between. CDR3 length: 16 amino acids. In DNA form, the CDR3 reads TGTGCCAGCAGCCCCGAGGGCCAGCGGAGAAACAATGAGCAGTTCTTC. This sequence encodes CASSPEGQRRNNEQFF.

This chain uses TRBV10-2 with TRBJ1-5; tentative D call: TRBD1 (6 bases). V was cut by 6 bases and J by 3 bases, with 12 bases left in between. The CDR3 is 14 amino acids. Germline loops: CDR1 WSHSY, CDR2 SAAADI. For the CDR3, the DNA is TGCGCCAGCAGGGGGACACTCTCCAATCAGCCCCAGCATTTT. Translating it yields CASRGTLSNQPQHF.

The chain has TRBV12-3 or TRBV12-4 and TRBJ1-3, with unresolved D. This CDR3 is built from 13 residues. V was clipped by 7 bases and J by 4 bases, with 11 bases between them. CDR3 bases: TGTGCCAGCATAGAGGGCTTCGGAAACACCATATATTTT. It encodes CASIEGFGNTIYF.

The chain uses TRBV6-2 or TRBV6-3 and TRBJ1-2; D remains ambiguous. Germline CDR1 and CDR2: MNHEY and SVGEGT. CDR3 length equals 13 residues. With 5 bases removed from V and 3 bases from J, the gap between germline ends came to 10 bases. The CDR3: CASSPTGDYGYTF. The CDR3 DNA sequence: TGTGCCAGCAGTCCCACCGGAGACTATGGCTACACCTTC.

V usage is TRBV7-2 and J usage is TRBJ2-7; TRBD2 aligns across 9 bases. Germline V gives CDR1 SGHTA, CDR2 FQGNSA. The CDR3 is made up of 14 amino acids. V dropped 3 bases and J dropped 3; count of bases not matched to a gene: 3. CDR3 coding DNA: TGTGCCAGCAGCTTGTCTAGCGGGAACTACGAGCAGTACTTC. It codes for CASSLSSGNYEQYF.

This rearrangement joins TRBV19 to TRBJ1-5; 12 bases align to TRBD1. The CDR3 has 17 residues. CDR1 and CDR2 from the germline V gene are LNHDA and SQIVND (reference sequence). Losses at the gene ends were 4 bases for V and 4 bases for J; bases not matched to a gene: 8. CDR3 region: CASSTPGQGARNQPQHF. The CDR3 bases are TGTGCCAGTAGTACCCCGGGACAGGGGGCGCGTAATCAGCCCCAGCATTTT.

The gene calls are TRBV7-2 and TRBJ1-1, with D perhaps TRBD1 (5 bases). Germline-derived CDR1 and CDR2 are SGHTA and FQGNSA. This CDR3 has 13 residues. V was pared by 0 bases and J by 10 bases, with 12 bases between. CDR3 region: CASSLAGGAGAFF. CDR3 in DNA: TGTGCCAGCAGCTTAGCGGGGGGAGCGGGAGCTTTCTTT.